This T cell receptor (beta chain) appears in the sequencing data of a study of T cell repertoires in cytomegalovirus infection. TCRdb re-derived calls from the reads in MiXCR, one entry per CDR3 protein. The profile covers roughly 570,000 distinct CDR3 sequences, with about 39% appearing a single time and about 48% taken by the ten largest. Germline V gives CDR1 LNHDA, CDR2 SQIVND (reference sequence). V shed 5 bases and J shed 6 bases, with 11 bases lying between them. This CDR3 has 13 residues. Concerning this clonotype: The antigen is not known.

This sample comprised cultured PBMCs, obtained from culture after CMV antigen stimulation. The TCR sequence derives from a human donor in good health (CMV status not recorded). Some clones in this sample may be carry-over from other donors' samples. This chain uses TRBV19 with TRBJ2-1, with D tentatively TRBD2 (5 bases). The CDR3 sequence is CASSFWGANEQFF. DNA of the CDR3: TGTGCCAGTAGTTTCTGGGGAGCCAATGAGCAGTTCTTC.